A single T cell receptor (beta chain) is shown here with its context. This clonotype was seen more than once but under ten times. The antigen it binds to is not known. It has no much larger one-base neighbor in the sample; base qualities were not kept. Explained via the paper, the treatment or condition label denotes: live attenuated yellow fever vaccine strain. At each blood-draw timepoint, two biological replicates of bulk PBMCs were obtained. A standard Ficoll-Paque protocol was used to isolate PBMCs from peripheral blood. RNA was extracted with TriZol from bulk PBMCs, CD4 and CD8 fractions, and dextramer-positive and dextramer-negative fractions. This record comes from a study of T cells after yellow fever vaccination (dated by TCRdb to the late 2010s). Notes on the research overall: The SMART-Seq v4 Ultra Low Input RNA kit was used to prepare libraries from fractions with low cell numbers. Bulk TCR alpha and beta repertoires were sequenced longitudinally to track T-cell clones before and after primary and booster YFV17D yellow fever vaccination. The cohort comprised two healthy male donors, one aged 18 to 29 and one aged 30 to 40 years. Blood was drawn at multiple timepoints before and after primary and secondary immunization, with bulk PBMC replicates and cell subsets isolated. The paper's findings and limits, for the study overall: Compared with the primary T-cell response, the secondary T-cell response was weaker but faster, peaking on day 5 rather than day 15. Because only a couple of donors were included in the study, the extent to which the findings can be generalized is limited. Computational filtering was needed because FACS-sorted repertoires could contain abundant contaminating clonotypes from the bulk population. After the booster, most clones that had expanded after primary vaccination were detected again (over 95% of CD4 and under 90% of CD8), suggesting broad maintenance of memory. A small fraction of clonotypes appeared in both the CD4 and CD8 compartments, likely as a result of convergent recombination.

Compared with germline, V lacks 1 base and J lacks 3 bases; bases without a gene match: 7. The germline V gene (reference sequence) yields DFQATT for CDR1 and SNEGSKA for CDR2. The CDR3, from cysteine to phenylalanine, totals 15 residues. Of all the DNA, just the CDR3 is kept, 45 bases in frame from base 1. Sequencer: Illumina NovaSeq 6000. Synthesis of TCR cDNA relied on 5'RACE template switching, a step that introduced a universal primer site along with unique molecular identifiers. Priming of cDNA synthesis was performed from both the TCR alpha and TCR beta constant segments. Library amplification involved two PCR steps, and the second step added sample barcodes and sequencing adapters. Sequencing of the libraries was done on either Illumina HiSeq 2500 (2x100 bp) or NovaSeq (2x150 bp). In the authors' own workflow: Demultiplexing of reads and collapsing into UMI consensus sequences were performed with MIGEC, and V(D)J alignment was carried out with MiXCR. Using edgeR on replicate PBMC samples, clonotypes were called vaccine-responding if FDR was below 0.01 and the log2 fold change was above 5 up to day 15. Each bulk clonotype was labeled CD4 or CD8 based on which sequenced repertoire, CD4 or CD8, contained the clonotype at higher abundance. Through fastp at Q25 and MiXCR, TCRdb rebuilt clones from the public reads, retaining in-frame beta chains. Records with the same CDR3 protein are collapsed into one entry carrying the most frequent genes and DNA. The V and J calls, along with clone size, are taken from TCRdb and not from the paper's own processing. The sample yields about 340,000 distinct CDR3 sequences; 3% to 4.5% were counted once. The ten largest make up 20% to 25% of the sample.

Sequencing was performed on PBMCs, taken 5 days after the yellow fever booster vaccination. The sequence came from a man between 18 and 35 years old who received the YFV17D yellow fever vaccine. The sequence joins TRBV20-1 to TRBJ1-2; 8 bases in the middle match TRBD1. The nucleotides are TGCAGTGCTAGAGTTCTACTGACAGGGGACTATGGCTACACCTTC. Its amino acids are CSARVLLTGDYGYTF.